This T cell receptor (beta chain) appears in the sequencing data of a study of blood T cell repertoires in COVID-19. Study at large: There were acute and convalescent COVID-19 samples, and they came from the United States, Italy and Spain.

The CDR3 totals 12 residues. Trimming took 6 bases from V and 4 from J, leaving 12 bases between them. CDR1 SQVTM and CDR2 ANQGSEA come from the germline V gene. As originally analysed: Amplification of reference gene primers was used by the study to estimate nucleated cell counts. Only in-frame clones appear in the TCRdb table, and some are missing; sequencing was by immunoSEQ multiplex PCR. That table supplies the V and J calls and clone size; D and trimming were determined from the DNA. The sample carries about 50,000 clones, about 90% recorded once. Material for sequencing was peripheral blood. The sequence came from a human donor with active COVID-19. The donor label of this sample is uncertain. The V call is TRBV29-1, the J call TRBJ1-2; maybe TRBD1 (6 bases). For the CDR3, the DNA is TGCAGCGTGGGGGGGGGCAGCTATGGCTACACCTTC. Protein sequence: CSVGGGSYGYTF.